This T cell receptor beta chain was found in a study of low-dose radiotherapy and immunotherapy resistance in tumors (dated by TCRdb to the early 2020s). Describing the broader study: In Cohort 1, 0.5 Gy per fraction was delivered every 2 weeks, and a total PTV dose of 6.5 Gy was prescribed. Patients took aspirin 300 mg orally once daily for four cycles, starting on cycle 1 day 1. Eight patients were included in the translational analysis, namely three from the first dose cohort plus the first five from the second dose cohort. Cyclophosphamide 200 mg/m2 was given intravenously every two weeks, one day before each radiation and immunotherapy administration. Patients were given nivolumab as a 240 mg flat dose every two weeks and ipilimumab at 1 mg/kg every six weeks, with both drugs delivered intravenously. For Cohort 2, the dose was 1 Gy per fraction given every two weeks, adding up to 13 Gy in total across 26 weeks. Randomization of trial participants into treatment groups was not performed.

Per the publication, the time point label means: before trial treatment. The donors came from RACIN, which was a single-arm phase I dose-escalation trial that paired nivolumab and ipilimumab with aspirin, low-dose cyclophosphamide and low-dose radiotherapy. To be eligible, a patient needed to have an advanced solid tumor that was TIL-negative. Sequencing was carried out with an Illumina HiSeq 2500. To make first-strand cDNA, Superscript III was used along with a set of TRAV- and TRBV-specific primers so that both the TCRalpha and TCRbeta chains were covered. TCRs were amplified for 20 PCR cycles with Phusion, using a constant-region primer paired with the adapter attached to the V primers. The isolated mRNA was amplified using the MessageAmp II aRNA Amplification Kit, with in vitro transcription performed for approximately 16 hours at 37 degrees C. mRNA for TCR sequencing was isolated with the Dynabeads mRNA DIRECT Purification Kit. Indexed Illumina adapters were added in a second Phusion PCR of 25 cycles, after which AMPure XP beads were used to purify the products. The authors processed their data as follows. Using custom Perl scripts, TCR sequences encoding the same protein were pooled, out-of-frame sequences were removed, and the abundance of each clonotype was computed. The analysis excluded TCR sequences that were supported by just one read. The metrics used to describe the repertoires included Shannon entropy, Gini index, clonality, richness, and the frequency of TCRs shared between repertoires. The public reads were quality trimmed at Q25 with fastp and then assembled into clones with MiXCR by TCRdb, keeping productive beta chains. Rows are unified per CDR3 protein, each entry keeping the most common DNA and genes. The authors' filters were not applied to this entry. Within this sample are 40,000 or so distinct CDR3 sequences, with about 28% of them counted one time only. The ten largest account for about 3.7% of the sample.

The CDR3 covers 16 residues, taking in both the cysteine and the phenylalanine. Only the CDR3 part of the read is kept: 48 bases, read in frame from the first base. CDR1 and CDR2, looked up from the germline V gene (reference sequence), are LNHDA and SQIVND. At the junction V is shortened by 1 base and J by 0 bases, with 10 bases in between. This clonotype showed up many times. What this receptor recognizes is not known. Base qualities are missing; no much larger clone stands one base away. This sequence uses TRBV19 and TRBJ2-4, with the D gene uncertain. The receptor comes from a male donor with gallbladder cancer. This material consisted of PBMCs, taken before treatment. The sequenced DNA is TGTGCCAGTAGTATAGTACTGGGCCTAGCCAAAAACATTCAGTACTTC. This is translated as CASSIVLGLAKNIQYF.